Reported below is one T cell receptor beta chain. The time point denotes: blood at routine non-recurrence follow-up after resection. Unsorted whole RNA of tumor, nontumor lung or frozen PBMC was sequenced. These data belong to a study of spatial heterogeneity in lung cancer. Losses at the gene ends were 1 base for V and 1 base for J; bases not matched to a gene: 5. The CDR3 loop spans 16 amino acids. Germline CDR1 is LNHDA and CDR2 is SQIVND (reference sequence). TCRdb re-derived calls from the 5' RACE reads in MiXCR, one entry per CDR3 protein. The sample holds under 150,000 distinct CDR3 sequences; approximately 12% are singletons and the top ten take roughly 17%.

Sequencing was performed on PBMCs, taken at follow-up. The rearrangement uses TRBV19 and TRBJ1-2, with 8 bases fitting TRBD1. The TCR was taken from a male donor with early-stage non-small cell lung cancer. The CDR3 DNA reads TGTGCCAGTAGTATAGGAGGGACAGGCAATAACTATGGCTACACCTTC. It encodes CASSIGGTGNNYGYTF.